The 14 T cell receptor beta chains in this list originate from one sample, sequenced in a study of T cell repertoires in chronic hepatitis B. Clones were read by immunoSEQ multiplex PCR, and TCRdb kept only the in-frame ones, dropping some. The sample has some 460 clones, roughly 81% seen once. Sequencing was performed on HBV polymerase (pol387) epitope-specific CD8+ T cells from PBMCs. The receptor set was obtained from a human donor with chronic hepatitis B virus infection.

This rearrangement joins TRBV7-9 to TRBJ2-7; D is uncertain. This CDR3 has 14 amino acids. In germline, CDR1 is SEHNR, CDR2 FQNEAQ (reference sequence). V lost 4 bases and J 0 bases, leaving 10 bases between the germline ends. The CDR3 loop is CASSSTTDSYEQYF. In nucleotides, the CDR3 is TGTGCCAGCAGCTCGACGACTGACTCCTACGAGCAGTACTTC.

The chain employs TRBV9 and TRBJ1-5, with 8 bases identical to TRBD1. The CDR3 runs 15 residues. The ends lost 2 bases at V and 3 bases at J; junction bases unmatched: 4. Per the germline V gene, CDR1 is SGDLS and CDR2 is YYNGEE. CDR3 amino acids: CASSVTGAINQPQHF. The CDR3 DNA sequence: TGTGCCAGCAGCGTGACAGGGGCTATCAATCAGCCCCAGCATTTT.

The chain couples TRBV18 to TRBJ2-1; TRBD1 agrees at 8 bases. Germline V gene sequence: CDR1 KGHSH, CDR2 LQKENI. CDR3 length: 19 residues. With V trimmed by 0 bases and J by 4 bases, 14 bases remained unmatched. CDR3 coding DNA: TGTGCCAGCTCACCACCCCGCGACCTGACAGGGGAGGTGTACAATGAGCAGTTCTTC. Its translation: CASSPPRDLTGEVYNEQFF.

This clone is hyperexpanded. This sequence joins TRBV4-1 and TRBJ1-5, with D possibly being TRBD1 (5 bases). From germline, CDR1 is MGHRA and CDR2 YSYEKL. The CDR3 runs to 17 residues. V dropped 1 base and J dropped 3 bases, with 16 bases sitting between them. In DNA, the CDR3 is TGCGCCAGCAGCCAAGGGCGTGGTTGGGGGTTCAATCAGCCCCAGCATTTT. Translating gives CASSQGRGWGFNQPQHF.

The chain links TRBV10-3 to TRBJ2-7; possibly TRBD2 for D (6 bases). Trimming shortened V by 5 bases and J by 2 bases, and 19 bases separated the two germline ends. CDR3 length equals 16 residues. The germline CDR1 and CDR2 sequences are ENHRY and SYGVKD. CDR3 in amino acids: CAISPTYREKTYEQYF. Here the CDR3 DNA reads TGTGCCATCAGTCCTACGTACCGGGAGAAAACCTACGAGCAGTACTTC.

The rearrangement links TRBV28 to TRBJ2-2; 8 bases match TRBD1. V trimming: 8 bases; J trimming: 4 bases; junction bases outside the gene matches: 9. Germline V gene lookup returns CDR1 MDHEN and CDR2 SYDVKM. The CDR3 is 15 amino acids. The CDR3 nucleotides are TGTGCCAGCGGGTCGACAGGGGTGGGCACCGGGGAGCTGTTTTTT. This gives the protein CASGSTGVGTGELFF.

This clone was detected a few times. The chain couples TRBV10-3 to TRBJ1-2; a weak D match, TRBD1 (6 bases). CDR1 is ENHRY and CDR2 is SYGVKD in the germline V gene. The V gene lost 4 bases and the J gene lost 3 bases, with 18 bases spanning the gap. This CDR3 has 16 amino acids. The CDR3 sequence: CAISGDPGQTYYGYTF. The DNA of the CDR3 is TGTGCCATCAGTGGGGATCCGGGACAAACTTACTATGGCTACACCTTC.

J is TRBJ2-1 and V is TRBV4-1; 8 bases are shared with TRBD2. V was clipped by 1 base and J by 14 bases; unmatched bases: 28. The CDR3 is 20 amino acids. The germline V gene has CDR1 MGHRA and CDR2 YSYEKL. The DNA for the CDR3 is TGCGCCAGCAGCCAAGCGAGGGGATATCTCGGGAGGGCTGGCGAGGCGGGAGAGTTCTTC. This codes for CASSQARGYLGRAGEAGEFF.

This chain uses TRBV7-9 with TRBJ2-1; no clear D gene. The CDR3 consists of 11 residues. The germline CDR1 and CDR2 sequences are SEHNR and FQNEAQ (reference sequence). V shed 5 bases and J shed 6 bases, with 5 bases lying between them. DNA of the CDR3: TGTGCCAGCAGCCTTTTCAATGAGCAGTTCTTC. Its protein is CASSLFNEQFF.

The chain joins TRBV28 to TRBJ2-4; a weak D match, TRBD2 (5 bases). This CDR3 contains 15 residues. In germline, CDR1 is MDHEN, CDR2 SYDVKM. Trimming left V 3 bases short and J 9 bases short, with 18 bases between. In nucleotides, the CDR3 is TGTGCCAGCAGTTTGAGGGTCGGAACAGAACCCATTCAGTACTTC. Translated, it gives CASSLRVGTEPIQYF.

This clone was seen a handful of times. The CDR3 nucleotides are TGTGCCATCAGTGAGTCTGCGAGTAGGACAACTTACGAGCAGTACTTC. It codes for CAISESASRTTYEQYF. V is TRBV10-3 and J is TRBJ2-7; tentatively, D is TRBD1 (5 bases). V was pared by 0 bases and J by 4 bases, with 16 bases between. The CDR3 runs 16 residues. Per the germline V gene, CDR1 is ENHRY and CDR2 is SYGVKD.

The V gene is TRBV18, the J gene TRBJ2-7, with 7 bases fitting TRBD2. V dropped 5 bases and J dropped 3; count of bases not matched to a gene: 10. The CDR3 has 15 amino acids. The germline CDR1 and CDR2 sequences are KGHSH and LQKENI. The CDR3 DNA is TGTGCCAGCTCATCCCAGCGGGGTATCGACTACGAGCAGTACTTC. Translation: CASSSQRGIDYEQYF.

V gene TRBV4-1 combines with J gene TRBJ1-1, with D perhaps TRBD1 (5 bases). The CDR3 sequence is 16 residues long. Trimming took off 2 bases at V and 0 bases at J, with 13 bases between the two ends. CDR1 is MGHRA, CDR2 YSYEKL, per germline. The CDR3 DNA reads as TGCGCCAGCAGCCAAAAATTGGGAGGGGTGAACACTGAAGCTTTCTTT. Amino acid sequence: CASSQKLGGVNTEAFF.

This clone was seen more than once but under ten times. The V call is TRBV6-6, the J call TRBJ1-1; D not certain. Germline lookup yields CDR1 MNHNY and CDR2 SVGAGI (reference sequence). V was trimmed by 4 bases and J by 0 bases, leaving 6 bases between them. The CDR3 is made up of 13 amino acids. The CDR3 region has the DNA TGTGCCAGCAGTTTTACGGTGAACACTGAAGCTTTCTTT. Translated, it gives CASSFTVNTEAFF.